Each of the 3 T cell receptor beta chains below was sequenced from the same sample in a study of T cells expressing NK-cell markers. TCRdb re-called the 5' RACE reads; one entry per CDR3 protein, DNA not given. This listing includes some 280,000 distinct CDR3 sequences. The source material was blood T cells: a sorted CD56 or NKG2C T cell subset, CD4+ or CD8+ T cells, or bulk PBMC T cells (not recorded which). These receptors were taken from a man aged 18-30 years in good health.

The V call is TRBV4-2, the J call TRBJ2-2; lacking DNA, the TRBD1 call made by TCRdb goes unchecked. Germline assignment: CDR1 LGHNA and CDR2 YNFKEQ. The CDR3 runs to 15 residues. This chain's CDR3 is CASSPAGEATGELFF.

The chain carries TRBV24-1 and TRBJ1-1; TCRdb's D call, TRBD1, is unchecked because there is no DNA. Germline V gene data show CDR1 as KGHDR and CDR2 as SFDVKD. This CDR3 is built from 15 residues. This chain's CDR3 is CATSDAQAANTEAFF.

V is TRBV28 and J is TRBJ2-5; with no DNA, the TCRdb D assignment of TRBD1 cannot be verified. Germline CDR1 is MDHEN and CDR2 is SYDVKM. This CDR3 is built from 13 residues. The CDR3 loop reads CASSYGQGETQYF. Full variable domain (remainder filled in from reference TRBV28 and TRBJ2-5): DVKVTQSSRYLVKRTGEKVFLECVQDMDHENMFWYRQDPGLGLRLIYFSYDVKMKEKGDIPEGYSVSREKKERFSLILESASTNQTSMYLCASSYGQGETQYFGPGTRLLVL.